This T cell receptor (beta chain) was recorded in a study of blood T cell repertoires in COVID-19. Whole-study context: Sites across the United States, Italy and Spain contributed samples from acute and convalescent COVID-19. In each case, the material was cDNA or gDNA derived from T cells, B-cell-depleted T cells, or PBMCs.

In the study's own analysis: Using reference gene primer amplification, nucleated cell counts were estimated. Generated by immunoSEQ multiplex PCR, the TCRdb table keeps only in-frame clones and is missing some. V, J and clone size are those of that table, while D and trimming were read from the DNA. The sample yields 60,000 to 70,000 clones, about 76% seen once. Sequencing used peripheral blood. The sequence was obtained from a woman aged 80 or over with acute or convalescent COVID-19.

The CDR3 spells CASSLAYNEQFF. DNA for the CDR3: TGTGCCAGCAGCTTAGCGTACAATGAGCAGTTCTTC. The chain employs TRBV5-5 and TRBJ2-1; D gene unclear. Trimming took 2 bases from V and 4 from J, leaving 4 bases between them. This CDR3 region has 12 residues. The germline V gene encodes CDR1 SGHKS and CDR2 YYEKEE (reference sequence).